This is a list of T cell receptor beta chains from one sample in a study of cytomegalovirus exposure and HLA in healthy donors. Clones were sequenced by immunoSEQ multiplex PCR, and TCRdb holds only the in-frame ones, with some missing. The sample lists roughly 150,000 clones, 65% to 80% occurring once. The sequenced sample was PBMCs. Receptor source: a woman aged 25 to 45 in good health and CMV-seronegative. Both conserved end residues are part of each CDR3. Fields, in order: V gene, CDR3 length, D gene, clone size, J gene, CDR3 protein, CDR3 DNA. The D gene is left open where the match is weak. Not every row has a clone size; where given, it reads once, few, many or a size class.

V: TRBV6-1; length: 15; D: -; size: -; J: TRBJ2-5; CDR3: CASSPGKEEWETQYF; DNA: TGTGCCAGCAGTCCGGGGAAAGAGGAGTGGGAGACCCAGTACTTC
V: TRBV27; length: 15; D: -; size: once; J: TRBJ1-4; CDR3: CASSRDSAFYEKLFF; DNA: TGTGCCAGCAGTCGTGACAGTGCCTTTTATGAAAAACTGTTTTTT
V: TRBV5-1; length: 13; D: -; size: -; J: TRBJ2-5; CDR3: CASSLGIRETQYF; DNA: TGCGCCAGCAGCTTGGGCATCAGAGAGACCCAGTACTTC
V: TRBV5-1; length: 13; D: TRBD1; size: -; J: TRBJ2-7; CDR3: CASSAGQGWVQYF; DNA: TGCGCCAGCAGCGCCGGACAGGGATGGGTGCAGTACTTC
V: TRBV28; length: 12; D: -; size: -; J: TRBJ1-6; CDR3: CASSFGNSPLHF; DNA: TGTGCCAGCAGTTTCGGGAATTCACCCCTCCACTTT
V: TRBV7-3; length: 14; D: -; size: -; J: TRBJ2-5; CDR3: CASSFQGSRETQYF; DNA: TGTGCCAGCAGCTTTCAGGGGAGTAGGGAGACCCAGTACTTC
V: TRBV9; length: 16; D: TRBD2; size: -; J: TRBJ2-3; CDR3: CASSVLAGVGPDTQYF; DNA: TGTGCCAGCAGCGTCCTAGCGGGGGTAGGCCCAGATACGCAGTATTTT
V: TRBV4-1; length: 14; D: TRBD1; size: -; J: TRBJ2-3; CDR3: CASTSTGGRNTQYF; DNA: TGCGCCAGCACTTCGACAGGGGGAAGAAATACGCAGTATTTT
V: TRBV7-2; length: 15; D: TRBD2; size: -; J: TRBJ2-2; CDR3: CASSFRTSNTGELFF; DNA: TGTGCCAGCAGCTTTCGGACTAGTAACACCGGGGAGCTGTTTTTT
V: TRBV5-1; length: 15; D: TRBD1; size: -; J: TRBJ1-1; CDR3: CASSLVPQGTTEAFF; DNA: TGCGCCAGCAGCTTGGTACCACAGGGGACCACTGAAGCTTTCTTT
V: TRBV7-9; length: 15; D: TRBD1; size: few; J: TRBJ2-5; CDR3: CASSDRDRGRETQYF; DNA: TGTGCCAGCAGCGACCGGGACAGGGGGCGGGAGACCCAGTACTTC
V: TRBV5-4; length: 13; D: -; size: -; J: TRBJ1-1; CDR3: CASSSRQDTEAFF; DNA: TGTGCCAGCAGTTCCCGACAGGACACTGAAGCTTTCTTT
V: TRBV6-4; length: 13; D: -; size: -; J: TRBJ2-3; CDR3: CASSPGSTDTQYF; DNA: TGTGCCAGCAGTCCGGGAAGCACAGATACGCAGTATTTT
V: TRBV6-5; length: 15; D: -; size: -; J: TRBJ1-3; CDR3: CASSYSQVTGNTIYF; DNA: TGTGCCAGCAGTTACTCGCAGGTTACAGGAAACACCATATATTTT
V: TRBV5-8; length: 14; D: TRBD2; size: -; J: TRBJ2-7; CDR3: CASSLLAGGTKQYF; DNA: TGTGCCAGCAGCTTACTAGCGGGAGGTACAAAGCAGTACTTC
V: TRBV11-3; length: 14; D: -; size: -; J: TRBJ2-2; CDR3: CASSLQGNTGELFF; DNA: TGTGCCAGCAGCTTACAGGGGAACACCGGGGAGCTGTTTTTT
V: TRBV19; length: 15; D: TRBD1; size: -; J: TRBJ1-5; CDR3: CATAPGQGGNQPQHF; DNA: TGTGCCACCGCGCCGGGACAGGGGGGAAATCAGCCCCAGCATTTT
V: TRBV30; length: 13; D: -; size: -; J: TRBJ1-1; CDR3: CAWSVREGTEAFF; DNA: TGTGCCTGGAGTGTACGGGAGGGGACTGAAGCTTTCTTT